This T cell receptor (beta chain) was identified in a study of OX40 agonist ivuxolimab in advanced cancers. The wider study: Subjects had a mean age of about 61 years, with a range of 23 to 79; around 84% were male. Allowance was made for prior anti-PD-1, anti-PD-L1 or anti-CTLA-4 therapy, and about 37% had some.

The CDR3 runs 15 residues. From germline, CDR1 is SGHRS and CDR2 YFSETQ. Losses at the gene ends were 4 bases for V and 4 bases for J; bases not matched to a gene: 8. Libraries were prepared by immunoSEQ multiplex PCR; TCRdb keeps only in-frame clonotypes and omits some of them. This table holds about 7,800 clones, around 75% found once. There are a few counts of this clone. The chain uses TRBV5-1 and TRBJ2-7, with 10 positions matching TRBD1. The source was CD4+ or CD8+ T cells sorted from blood, collected in a trial of the OX40 agonist ivuxolimab. The TCR originated in an adult with an advanced solid tumor such as melanoma, head and neck, liver or kidney cancer. The chain's CDR3 is CASSPAPGQGYEQYF. The CDR3 DNA follows: TGCGCCAGCAGCCCAGCCCCGGGACAGGGGTACGAGCAGTACTTC.